Shown below are 23 T cell receptor beta chains from a single sample sequenced in a study of blood T cell repertoires in COVID-19. Produced via immunoSEQ multiplex PCR; TCRdb's table is partial and in-frame only. The profile shows about 340,000 clones, around 85% of them singletons. Input material: PBMCs or T cells enriched from blood (not recorded which). Every receptor here comes from a woman in her thirties or forties with acute COVID-19.

The chain joins TRBV10-1 to TRBJ1-2; possible D gene TRBD1, 5 bases. This CDR3 has 17 amino acids. V lost 5 bases, J lost 4 bases, and 23 bases lay in between. CDR1 WNHNN and CDR2 SYGVQD come from the germline V gene (reference sequence). The chain's CDR3 is CASSSSNRRNIGYGYTF. The CDR3 DNA is TGCGCCAGCAGTTCTTCAAACAGGCGTAATATCGGCTATGGCTACACCTTC.

This chain links TRBV15 with TRBJ1-2, with D hard to call. Germline V lookup: CDR1 LNHNV, CDR2 YYDKDF (reference sequence). This CDR3 contains 14 residues. Trimming pared 0 bases from V and 0 bases from J, leaving 5 bases between. CDR3 in amino acids: CATSREPANYGYTF. The DNA for the CDR3 is TGTGCCACCAGCAGAGAGCCGGCTAACTATGGCTACACCTTC.

This chain uses TRBV4-1 with TRBJ1-2, with 7 bases aligning to TRBD1. V was pared by 0 bases and J by 2 bases, with 6 bases of the junction left unmatched. This CDR3 spans 16 amino acids. CDR1 is MGHRA, CDR2 YSYEKL, per germline. The CDR3 loop reads CASSQDPAGGNYGYTF. The CDR3 DNA sequence: TGCGCCAGCAGCCAAGATCCCGCAGGGGGAAACTATGGCTACACCTTC.

The V call is TRBV6-1, the J call TRBJ1-6; D unclear. Per germline, CDR1 MNHNS and CDR2 SASEGT. V was pared by 4 bases and J by 7 bases, with 14 bases between. The length of the CDR3 is 15 residues. CDR3 in DNA: TGTGCCAGCAGTGCCCGGGAAATAGGCAATTCACCCCTCCACTTT. It is translated as CASSAREIGNSPLHF.

V is TRBV6-2 or TRBV6-3 and J is TRBJ1-5; D is undetermined. Trimming shortened V by 1 base and J by 7 bases, and 14 bases separated the two germline ends. Germline CDR1 is MNHEY and CDR2 is SVGEGT. The CDR3 contains 15 residues. In nucleotides, the CDR3 is TGTGCCAGCAGTTACTTTTCGGCACTAGGGCAGCCCCAGCATTTT. Amino acid sequence: CASSYFSALGQPQHF.

The V and J genes are TRBV19 and TRBJ2-4; 8 nucleotides agree with TRBD2. From germline, CDR1 is LNHDA and CDR2 SQIVND (reference sequence). The CDR3 is 18 residues long. The V segment lost 2 bases and the J segment 0 bases; nucleotides outside the gene matches: 9. The CDR3 is CASSIIGRALLAKNIQYF. CDR3 DNA: TGTGCCAGTAGTATAATCGGGAGGGCGCTTCTAGCCAAAAACATTCAGTACTTC.

This clone was found once. The chain joins TRBV29-1 to TRBJ1-5; D ambiguous. This CDR3 is 12 amino acids long. Germline V gene sequence: CDR1 SQVTM, CDR2 ANQGSEA. The ends were cut back, 7 bases at V and 6 bases at J, with 13 bases in the middle. CDR3 nucleotide sequence: TGCAGCGCTGCCGGAGAGGGTCAGCCCCAGCATTTT. Translated, it gives CSAAGEGQPQHF. The full variable domain, rest sourced from reference TRBV29-1 and TRBJ1-5, is SAVISQKPSRDICQRGTSLTIQCQVDSQVTMMFWYRQQPGQSLTLIATANQGSEATYESGFVIDKFPISRPNLTFSTLTVSNMSPEDSSIYLCSAAGEGQPQHFGDGTRLSIL.

J is TRBJ2-5 and V is TRBV11-2; D may be TRBD1 (5 bases). The CDR3 has 15 amino acids. The V end lost 1 base, the J end lost 1 base, and 10 bases lay between the germline ends. Germline CDR1 reads SGHAT; CDR2 reads FQNNGV. The CDR3 DNA reads as TGTGCCAGCAGCTTAGGGACAAAACCCCAAGAGACCCAGTACTTC. This gives the protein CASSLGTKPQETQYF.

V gene TRBV28 combines with J gene TRBJ1-2; TRBD1 is a possible D gene (6 bases). Per germline, CDR1 MDHEN and CDR2 SYDVKM. Trimming left V 5 bases short and J 10 bases short, with 23 bases between. The CDR3 length is 15 residues. The CDR3 region has the DNA TGTGCCAGCAGTGCCTCCAATCCAACAGGGTCCGTCTACACCTTC. It codes for CASSASNPTGSVYTF.

The table lists this clone with a few counts. The V call is TRBV2, the J call TRBJ2-7; possible D gene TRBD2, 6 bases. CDR3 size: 13 residues. Germline CDR1 is SNHLY and CDR2 is FYNNEI. Trimming left V 6 bases short and J 3 bases short, with 12 bases between. The CDR3 loop is CASSAGLYYEQYF. The CDR3 coding sequence is TGTGCCAGCAGCGCGGGACTCTACTACGAGCAGTACTTC.

V gene TRBV6-5 combines with J gene TRBJ1-2, with a weak D call TRBD1 (5 bases). Trimming stripped 8 bases from V and 5 bases from J, with 15 bases between. Germline CDR1 and CDR2: MNHEY and SVGAGI. The CDR3 totals 13 residues. The CDR3 coding sequence is TGTGCCAGCGGTATGGGACTGTTTTATGGCTACACCTTC. Translation gives CASGMGLFYGYTF.

The chain combines TRBV18 with TRBJ2-4, with a weak D call TRBD2 (5 bases). The length of the CDR3 is 15 residues. Germline V gives CDR1 KGHSH, CDR2 LQKENI. Trimming left V 0 bases short and J 3 bases short, with 9 bases between. CDR3 protein: CASSPPEGGKNIQYF. CDR3 in DNA: TGTGCCAGCTCACCACCAGAGGGCGGCAAAAACATTCAGTACTTC. Filled out from reference TRBV18 and TRBJ2-4, the complete variable domain reads NAGVMQNPRHLVRRRGQEARLRCSPMKGHSHVYWYRQLPEEGLKFMVYLQKENIIDESGMPKERFSAEFPKEGPSILRIQQVVRGDSAAYFCASSPPEGGKNIQYFGAGTRLSVL.

This chain uses TRBV12-5 with TRBJ1-5; TRBD1 matches 8 bases. The V gene end was trimmed by 9 bases and the J gene end by 1 base; junction bases not matched to a gene: 5. Looked up from germline, CDR1 is LGHNT and CDR2 is FRNRAP. The CDR3 length is 14 residues. CDR3 region: CASRTGKSNQPQHF. CDR3 in DNA: TGTGCTAGCCGGACAGGGAAGAGCAATCAGCCCCAGCATTTT.

This chain connects TRBV19 to TRBJ2-1, with 9 bases lining up with TRBD1. The germline V gene has CDR1 LNHDA and CDR2 SQIVND (reference sequence). With 7 bases clipped from V and 6 bases from J, the junction kept 7 bases outside the gene matches. There are 14 residues in the CDR3. CDR3 sequence reads: CASTSTDRGNEQFF. The CDR3 DNA reads as TGTGCCAGTACCTCTACGGACAGGGGCAATGAGCAGTTCTTC. The entire variable domain, with the rest obtained from reference TRBV19 and TRBJ2-1, is as follows: DGGITQSPKYLFRKEGQNVTLSCEQNLNHDAMYWYRQDPGQGLRLIYYSQIVNDFQKGDIAEGYSVSREKKESFPLTVTSAQKNPTAFYLCASTSTDRGNEQFFGPGTRLTVL.

CDR3 coding DNA: TGTGCCAGCAGCTTAAACCAGAACATTCAGTACTTC. It yields the protein CASSLNQNIQYF. The chain couples TRBV7-2 to TRBJ2-4, with D unresolved. V dropped 2 bases and J dropped 7 bases, with 6 bases sitting between them. The CDR3 length is 12 residues. From germline, CDR1 is SGHTA and CDR2 FQGNSA.

Written as DNA, the CDR3 is TGTGCCAGCAGCCGTAATTCCGGGACAGGCGGTAGGGGGGAGCTGTTTTTT. Translating it yields CASSRNSGTGGRGELFF. V usage is TRBV7-9 and J usage is TRBJ2-2, with 8 bases matching TRBD1. The junction had 16 bases not matched to a gene; V was cut back by 5 bases and J by 8 bases. Germline V gives CDR1 SEHNR, CDR2 FQNEAQ (reference sequence). The CDR3 loop spans 17 amino acids.

This clone was observed a few times. V is TRBV4-1 and J is TRBJ2-3, with 9 bases matching TRBD2. Losses at the gene ends were 3 bases for V and 3 bases for J; bases not matched to a gene: 10. Per germline, CDR1 MGHRA and CDR2 YSYEKL. This CDR3 contains 17 residues. CDR3 loop: CASSQKGAGGGTDTQYF. In DNA, the CDR3 is TGCGCCAGCAGCCAGAAAGGAGCGGGAGGAGGGACAGATACGCAGTATTTT.

J is TRBJ2-1 and V is TRBV3-1 (or the pseudogene TRBV3-2); 11 positions agree with TRBD2. Germline values: CDR1 LGHDT, CDR2 YNNKEL (reference sequence). CDR3 size: 16 residues. The trim removed 4 bases at V and 6 bases at J, leaving 8 bases unmatched. The CDR3 reads CASSLAGTSGANEQFF. Here the CDR3 DNA reads TGTGCCAGCAGCCTGGCCGGGACTAGCGGTGCCAATGAGCAGTTCTTC.

V gene TRBV5-1 combines with J gene TRBJ2-2, with a weak D call TRBD2 (6 bases). Germline V gene data show CDR1 as SGHRS and CDR2 as YFSETQ. The CDR3 length is 16 residues. V dropped 3 bases and J dropped 1 base, with 13 bases sitting between them. The CDR3 protein is CASSSISGGNTGELFF. The CDR3 DNA is TGCGCCAGCAGCTCAATTAGCGGAGGGAACACCGGGGAGCTGTTTTTT.

This chain links TRBV19 with TRBJ1-5, with 7 bases that match TRBD1. The junction had 6 bases not matched to a gene; V was cut back by 6 bases and J by 1 base. The germline V gene has CDR1 LNHDA and CDR2 SQIVND (reference sequence). The CDR3 extends over 15 amino acids. CDR3 region: CASSSDRASNQPQHF. As DNA, the CDR3 is TGTGCCAGTAGCTCAGACAGGGCCAGCAATCAGCCCCAGCATTTT.

The chain combines TRBV15 with TRBJ2-7, with D perhaps matching TRBD1 (6 bases). Looked up from germline, CDR1 is LNHNV and CDR2 is YYDKDF (reference sequence). Trimming pared 0 bases from V and 0 bases from J, leaving 9 bases between. This CDR3 region has 15 residues. The CDR3 region is CATSRDRGHSYEQYF. CDR3 nucleotides: TGTGCCACCAGCAGAGACAGGGGACACTCCTACGAGCAGTACTTC.

The CDR3 region is CASSYTDSTSGNTIYF. Here the CDR3 DNA reads TGTGCCAGCAGCTACACGGACAGCACCTCTGGAAACACCATATATTTT. The V call is TRBV11-1, the J call TRBJ1-3; D may be TRBD1 (6 bases). With 4 bases removed from V and 0 bases from J, the gap between germline ends came to 13 bases. This CDR3 has 16 residues. The germline V gene encodes CDR1 SGHAT and CDR2 FQDESV (reference sequence).

The genes are TRBV29-1 and TRBJ2-7, with D hard to call. V was pared by 6 bases and J by 0 bases, with 6 bases between. Germline V gives CDR1 SQVTM, CDR2 ANQGSEA. This CDR3 contains 11 residues. The CDR3 here is CSVATSYEQYF. The CDR3 DNA reads TGCAGCGTAGCTACCTCCTACGAGCAGTACTTC.